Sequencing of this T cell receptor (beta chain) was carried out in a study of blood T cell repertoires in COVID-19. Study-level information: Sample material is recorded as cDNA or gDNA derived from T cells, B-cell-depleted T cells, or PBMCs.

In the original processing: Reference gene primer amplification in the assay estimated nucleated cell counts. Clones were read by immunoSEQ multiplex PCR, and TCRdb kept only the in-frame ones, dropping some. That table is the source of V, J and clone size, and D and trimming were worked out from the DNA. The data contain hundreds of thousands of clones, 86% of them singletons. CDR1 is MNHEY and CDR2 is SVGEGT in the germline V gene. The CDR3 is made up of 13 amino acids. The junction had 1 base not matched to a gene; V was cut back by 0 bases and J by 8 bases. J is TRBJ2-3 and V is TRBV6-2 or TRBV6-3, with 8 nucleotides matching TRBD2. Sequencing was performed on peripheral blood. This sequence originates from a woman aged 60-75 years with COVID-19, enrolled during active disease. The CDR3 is CASSYSGTSTQYF. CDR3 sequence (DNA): TGTGCCAGCAGTTACTCTGGGACTAGTACGCAGTATTTT.